Described below is a single T cell receptor (beta chain) sequence and its context. Its specific antigen is unknown. No much larger clone is present one base from it, and per-base qualities are unavailable. This sample is part of a study of CD4+ T cells in melanoma (dated by TCRdb to between 2021 and 2024). Background for the entire study: The study investigated neoantigen-specific CD4+ T cells in human melanoma. Here is what the overall study found, with its caveats: Diverse differentiation states were reported to be shown by neoantigen-specific CD4+ T cells in melanoma. Neoantigen-specific CD4+ T cells were reported to be correlated with the function of CD8+ T cells, macrophages and B cells.

Libraries came from the immunoSEQ multiplex PCR assay. TCRdb mirrors the immuneACCESS table, restricted to in-frame sequences. Some clones are absent from its copies; in checked studies, under half trace to an unresolved V gene, and the reason for the others is unknown. The sample table lists fewer than 20,000 clones, 76% of them with a count of one. The ten biggest clones cover about 12% of the sample. The donors were people with melanoma. CDR1 and CDR2 were assigned from the germline V gene (reference sequence) as GTSNPN and SVGIG. The CDR3 measures 15 amino acids from cysteine to phenylalanine. Just the 45-base CDR3 DNA is kept, in frame starting at base 1. The junction shows trimming of 6 bases on V and 0 bases on J, plus 14 bases between the germline ends.

Sequences were obtained from cells from a culture (not recorded whether cultured in vitro). This receptor was taken from a human donor with melanoma. The rearrangement joined TRBV30 to TRBJ2-2; TRBD1 is a possible D gene, resting on 6 matching bases. The CDR3 sequence is CACPSRTANTGELFF. The DNA is as follows: TGTGCCTGTCCCTCCCGGACAGCGAACACCGGGGAGCTGTTTTTT. Beyond the CDR3, the reference TRBV30 and TRBJ2-2 genes provide the residues; the full variable domain reads: SQTIHQWPATLVQPVGSPLSLECTVEGTSNPNLYWYRQAAGRGLQLLFYSVGIGQISSEVPQNLSASRPQDRQFILSSKKLLLSDSGFYLCACPSRTANTGELFFGEGSRLTVL.